This record concerns one TCR beta chain sequence. These data come from a study of tissue T cells after allogeneic stem cell transplantation. The data were produced by immunoSEQ multiplex PCR, yet TCRdb's version contains in-frame clones alone and is incomplete. The sample holds 8,000 to 10,000 clones; 60% are singletons and the top ten take more than 9%. This CDR3 comprises 14 residues. V was cut by 1 base and J by 6 bases, with 13 bases left in between. The V gene's germline CDR1 is MNHEY and CDR2 SMNVEV (reference sequence). This clonotype was sampled from a woman between 18 and 55 years old with breast cancer. Sequenced material: tissue from the jejunum, taken at autopsy. The V call is TRBV27, the J call TRBJ2-7, with D hard to call. CDR3 amino acids: CASSLFLSDGEQYF. In DNA form, the CDR3 reads TGTGCCAGCAGTTTATTTTTGAGTGATGGCGAGCAGTACTTC.